A single T cell receptor beta chain is shown here with its context. Antigen: not known. The sample is drawn from a study of T cells expressing NK-cell markers. About the study: HCMV seropositivity marked seven of the eight sequenced donors; one was seronegative. Notes on the study in general: The CD3+CD56-NKG2C+ fraction of a handful of donors was also led by these clonotypes. Whether expanded NKG2C-expressing T cell clones recognize HCMV is unknown.

Template switching by 5'RACE with UMIs generated the TCR beta cDNA. TCRdb reprocessed the 5' RACE reads and reports one entry per CDR3 protein, with no DNA. Its clone listing holds about 460,000 distinct CDR3 sequences. CDR1 and CDR2 (germline): SQVTM, ANQGSEA. The CDR3 is 14 residues long. The clonotype was recovered from a woman aged 45-65 years in good health. This chain uses TRBV29-1 with TRBJ1-4; without DNA, the TCRdb call of TRBD1 cannot be checked. Sequenced: blood T cells: a sorted CD56 or NKG2C T cell subset, CD4+ or CD8+ T cells, or bulk PBMC T cells (not recorded which). CDR3 residues: CSVQKGPGDEKLFF.